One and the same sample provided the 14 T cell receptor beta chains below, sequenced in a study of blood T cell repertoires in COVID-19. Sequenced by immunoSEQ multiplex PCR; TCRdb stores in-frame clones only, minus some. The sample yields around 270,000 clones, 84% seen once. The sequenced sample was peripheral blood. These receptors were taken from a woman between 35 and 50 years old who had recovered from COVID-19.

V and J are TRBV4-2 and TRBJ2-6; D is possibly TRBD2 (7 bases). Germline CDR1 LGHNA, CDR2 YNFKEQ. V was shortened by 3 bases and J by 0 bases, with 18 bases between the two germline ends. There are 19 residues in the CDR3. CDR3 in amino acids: CASSHPFGGASSGANVLTF. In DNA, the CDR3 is TGTGCCAGCAGCCACCCATTTGGGGGGGCGTCCTCTGGGGCCAACGTCCTGACTTTC.

The CDR3 nucleotides are TGTGCCAGCAGAGAGACAGCGACGCTCTACGAGCAGTACTTC. Translating gives CASRETATLYEQYF. The chain carries TRBV6-5 and TRBJ2-7; a weak D match, TRBD1 (5 bases). The CDR3 totals 14 residues. The V and J ends lost 6 bases and 3 bases respectively, with 15 bases between them. The V gene's germline CDR1 is MNHEY and CDR2 SVGAGI.

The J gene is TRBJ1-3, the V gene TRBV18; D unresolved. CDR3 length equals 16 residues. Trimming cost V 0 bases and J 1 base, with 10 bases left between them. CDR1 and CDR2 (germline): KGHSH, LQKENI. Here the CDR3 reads CASSPPRVASGNTIYF. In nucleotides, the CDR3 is TGTGCCAGCTCACCACCCCGGGTTGCTTCTGGAAACACCATATATTTT.

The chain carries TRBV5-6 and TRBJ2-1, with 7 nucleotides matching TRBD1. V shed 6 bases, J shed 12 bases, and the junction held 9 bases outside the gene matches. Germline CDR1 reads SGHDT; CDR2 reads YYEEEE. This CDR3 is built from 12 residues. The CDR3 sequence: CASTPRGGGQFF. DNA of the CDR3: TGTGCCAGCACTCCACGAGGGGGCGGGCAGTTCTTC.

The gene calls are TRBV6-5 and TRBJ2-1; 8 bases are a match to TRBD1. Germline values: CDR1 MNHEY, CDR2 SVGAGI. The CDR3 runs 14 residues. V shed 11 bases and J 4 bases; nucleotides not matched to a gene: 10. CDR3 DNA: TGTGCCGCGGGGCGGCAGGGGGCATACAATGAGCAGTTCTTC. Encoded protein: CAAGRQGAYNEQFF.

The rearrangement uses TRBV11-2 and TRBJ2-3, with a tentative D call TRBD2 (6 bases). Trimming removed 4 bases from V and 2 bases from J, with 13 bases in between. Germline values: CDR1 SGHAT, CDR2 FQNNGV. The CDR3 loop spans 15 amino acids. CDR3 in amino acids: CASSSPPGVTDTQYF. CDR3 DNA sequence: TGTGCCAGCAGCTCCCCCCCGGGGGTCACAGATACGCAGTATTTT.

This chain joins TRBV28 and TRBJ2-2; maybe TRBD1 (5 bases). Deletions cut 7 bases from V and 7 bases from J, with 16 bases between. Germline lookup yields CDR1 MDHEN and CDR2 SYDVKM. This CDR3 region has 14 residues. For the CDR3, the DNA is TGTGCCAGCACCACGAGGTGGCAGGGCGGGGAGCTGTTTTTT. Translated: CASTTRWQGGELFF.

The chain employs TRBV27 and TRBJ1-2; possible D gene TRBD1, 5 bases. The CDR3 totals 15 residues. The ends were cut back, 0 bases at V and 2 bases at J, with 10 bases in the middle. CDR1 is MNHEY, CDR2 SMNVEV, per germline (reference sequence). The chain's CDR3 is CASSLSVGGNYGYTF. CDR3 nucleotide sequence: TGTGCCAGCAGTTTATCCGTCGGGGGGAACTATGGCTACACCTTC.

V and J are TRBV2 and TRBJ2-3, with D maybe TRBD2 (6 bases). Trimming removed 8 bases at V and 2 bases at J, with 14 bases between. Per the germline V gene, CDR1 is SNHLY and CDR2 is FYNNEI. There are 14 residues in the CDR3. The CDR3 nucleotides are TGTGCCAGCGTCCCCGCGGGGATCACAGATACGCAGTATTTT. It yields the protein CASVPAGITDTQYF.

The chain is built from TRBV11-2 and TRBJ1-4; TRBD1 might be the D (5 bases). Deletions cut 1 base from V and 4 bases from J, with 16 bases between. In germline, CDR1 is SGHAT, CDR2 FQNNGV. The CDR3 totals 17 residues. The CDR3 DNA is TGTGCCAGCAGCTTAGTCGGGAAGGGGAGGGGTAATGAAAAACTGTTTTTT. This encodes CASSLVGKGRGNEKLFF.

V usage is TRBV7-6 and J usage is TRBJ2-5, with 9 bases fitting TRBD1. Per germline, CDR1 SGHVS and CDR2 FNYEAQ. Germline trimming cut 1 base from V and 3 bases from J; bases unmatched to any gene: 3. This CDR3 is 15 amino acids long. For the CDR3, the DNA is TGTGCCAGCAGCTTAGAACGGGACAGGGAAGAGACCCAGTACTTC. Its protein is CASSLERDREETQYF.

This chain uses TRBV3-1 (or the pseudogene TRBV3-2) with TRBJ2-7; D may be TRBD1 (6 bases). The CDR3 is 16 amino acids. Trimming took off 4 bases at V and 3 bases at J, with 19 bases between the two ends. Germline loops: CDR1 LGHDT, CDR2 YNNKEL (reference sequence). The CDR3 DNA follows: TGTGCCAGCAGCCTACACCGGGCAGGGGTGAGCTACGAGCAGTACTTC. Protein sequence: CASSLHRAGVSYEQYF.

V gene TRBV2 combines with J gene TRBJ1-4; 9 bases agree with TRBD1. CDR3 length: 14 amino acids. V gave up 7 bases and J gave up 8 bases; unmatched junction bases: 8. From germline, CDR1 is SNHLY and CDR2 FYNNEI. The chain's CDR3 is CASIPRTGAEKLFF. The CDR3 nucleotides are TGTGCCAGCATACCCCGGACAGGGGCGGAAAAACTGTTTTTT.

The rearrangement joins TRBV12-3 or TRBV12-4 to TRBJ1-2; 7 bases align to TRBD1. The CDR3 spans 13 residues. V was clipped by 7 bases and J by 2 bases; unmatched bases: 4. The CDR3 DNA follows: TGTGCCAGCAACCGGGACAGAAACTATGGCTACACCTTC. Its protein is CASNRDRNYGYTF.